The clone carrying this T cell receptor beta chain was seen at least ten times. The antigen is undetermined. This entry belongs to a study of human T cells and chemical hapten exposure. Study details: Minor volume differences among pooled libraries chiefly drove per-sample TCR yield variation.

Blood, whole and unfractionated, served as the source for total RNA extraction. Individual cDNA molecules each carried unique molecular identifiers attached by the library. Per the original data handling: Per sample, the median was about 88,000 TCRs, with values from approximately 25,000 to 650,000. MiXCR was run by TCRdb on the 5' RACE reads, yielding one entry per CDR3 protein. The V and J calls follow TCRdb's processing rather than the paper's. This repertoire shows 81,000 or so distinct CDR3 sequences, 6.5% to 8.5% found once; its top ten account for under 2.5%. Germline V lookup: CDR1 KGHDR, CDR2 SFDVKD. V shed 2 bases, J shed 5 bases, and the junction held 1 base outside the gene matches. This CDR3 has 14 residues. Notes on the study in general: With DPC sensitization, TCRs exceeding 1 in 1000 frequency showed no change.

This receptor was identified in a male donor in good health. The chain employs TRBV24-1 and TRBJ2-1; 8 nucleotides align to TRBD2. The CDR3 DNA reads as TGTGCCACCAGTGATTCGGGACTAGACAATGAGCAGTTCTTC. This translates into CATSDSGLDNEQFF.